One and the same sample provided the 27 T cell receptor beta chains below, sequenced in a study of early T cells in non-severe SARS-CoV-2 infection. TCRdb ran MiXCR on the 5' RACE reads and lists one entry per CDR3 protein. The table records about 61,000 distinct CDR3 sequences, approximately 11% of them present only once. The material sequenced was whole blood. These receptors were collected from an adult who was a healthcare worker with PCR-confirmed SARS-CoV-2 infection or an uninfected control (not recorded which).

The chain is built from TRBV4-3 and TRBJ2-3, with D tentatively TRBD1 (5 bases). V was shortened by 1 base and J by 0 bases, with 14 bases between the two germline ends. Per the germline V gene, CDR1 is LGHNA and CDR2 is YSLEER. This CDR3 is built from 17 residues. This CDR3 is CASSQVGGHTSTDTQYF. CDR3 nucleotide sequence: TGCGCCAGCAGCCAAGTGGGCGGACACACTAGCACAGATACGCAGTATTTT.

This clonotype occurred many times. The chain recombines TRBV12-3 or TRBV12-4 with TRBJ2-7; D is uncertain. This CDR3 has 13 residues. Trimming removed 3 bases at V and 3 bases at J, with 9 bases between. The CDR3 nucleotides read TGTGCCAGCAGTTTTCGTAGGTACTACGAGCAGTACTTC. Protein: CASSFRRYYEQYF.

This chain connects TRBV2 to TRBJ2-1, with D uncertain. The CDR3 has 14 amino acids. V was pared by 0 bases and J by 6 bases, with 9 bases between. Germline V lookup: CDR1 SNHLY, CDR2 FYNNEI. As DNA, the CDR3 is TGTGCCAGCAGTGAAGCGCCCCTAGTCAATGAGCAGTTCTTC. Encoded protein: CASSEAPLVNEQFF.

This chain links TRBV11-2 with TRBJ2-3; D possibly matches TRBD1 or TRBD2 (7 bases each). The CDR3 extends over 16 amino acids. CDR1 SGHAT and CDR2 FQNNGV come from the germline V gene. Trimming pared 1 base from V and 5 bases from J, leaving 16 bases between. The CDR3 coding sequence is TGTGCCAGCAGCTTAGCCCCGACAGGGAGGGGAGATACGCAGTATTTT. Amino acid sequence: CASSLAPTGRGDTQYF.

This clonotype was seen more than once but under ten times. The CDR3 sequence: CASRGVDSPLHF. The CDR3 DNA reads as TGTGCCAGCAGGGGAGTTGATTCACCCCTCCACTTT. V and J are TRBV3-1 and TRBJ1-6, with no clear D. Germline V gene lookup returns CDR1 LGHDT and CDR2 YNNKEL (reference sequence). This CDR3 region has 12 residues. Between the trimmed V and J ends, which lost 6 bases and 8 bases, there was a span of 8 bases.

This clonotype has more than one count but fewer than ten. The rearrangement joins TRBV12-3 or TRBV12-4 to TRBJ2-3, with TRBD1 identical over 11 bases. V shed 6 bases, J shed 7 bases, and the junction held 12 bases outside the gene matches. The CDR3 is 16 residues long. The CDR3 DNA reads as TGTGCCAGCAGCCCAGGACAGGGGGCAAGCATGAATACGCAGTATTTT. Encoded protein: CASSPGQGASMNTQYF.

The chain uses TRBV12-5 and TRBJ2-1; 9 bases fit TRBD1. V lost 0 bases, J lost 1 base, and 4 bases stayed unmatched. The CDR3 covers 17 residues. The V gene's germline CDR1 is LGHNT and CDR2 FRNRAP. The CDR3: CASGLVLGTGSYNEQFF. The CDR3 DNA is TGTGCTAGTGGTTTGGTTCTAGGGACAGGGTCCTACAATGAGCAGTTCTTC.

This chain uses TRBV20-1 with TRBJ2-7; D is ambiguous. CDR1 and CDR2 from the germline V gene are DFQATT and SNEGSKA (reference sequence). The V end lost 3 bases, the J end lost 0 bases, and 12 bases lay between the germline ends. This CDR3 region has 14 residues. Here the CDR3 reads CSASDGLNSYEQYF. The CDR3 nucleotides are TGCAGTGCTAGCGACGGCCTAAACTCCTACGAGCAGTACTTC.

Turning to this clonotype: It is likely a read error, because the conserved phenylalanine at the end of the CDR3 is missing. This sequence joins TRBV5-1 and TRBJ1-4; no clear D. This CDR3 comprises 15 residues. V was pared by 0 bases and J by 5 bases, with 11 bases between. Germline V gene data show CDR1 as SGHRS and CDR2 as YFSETQ. The CDR3, as DNA: TGCGCCAGCAGCTTGGCCAATTTGTCCAATGAAAAACTGTTTTAT. It yields the protein CASSLANLSNEKLFY.

This clonotype turned up a few times. V usage is TRBV6-5 and J usage is TRBJ2-7; tentative D call: TRBD1 (6 bases). V was trimmed by 1 base and J by 6 bases, leaving 16 bases between them. There are 15 residues in the CDR3. Germline-derived CDR1 and CDR2 are MNHEY and SVGAGI. CDR3 region: CASSYFGGAVSEQYF. CDR3 in DNA: TGTGCCAGCAGTTACTTTGGGGGCGCGGTGTCCGAGCAGTACTTC.

This chain uses TRBV5-4 with TRBJ1-1, with D hard to call. V shed 0 bases and J shed 1 base, with 7 bases lying between them. The germline gives CDR1 SGHNT, CDR2 YYREEE (reference sequence). The CDR3 extends over 14 amino acids. In nucleotides, the CDR3 is TGTGCCAGCAGCTTGGCGGAACGGAACACTGAAGCTTTCTTT. Its translation is CASSLAERNTEAFF. Together with reference TRBV5-4 and TRBJ1-1, the CDR3 gives the full variable domain: ETGVTQSPTHLIKTRGQQVTLRCSSQSGHNTVSWYQQALGQGPQFIFQYYREEENGRGNFPPRFSGLQFPNYSSELNVNALELDDSALYLCASSLAERNTEAFFGQGTRLTVV.

This clonotype came up many times. This chain uses TRBV6-1 with TRBJ2-5, with D perhaps matching TRBD2 (7 bases). The CDR3 extends over 16 amino acids. Germline CDR1 reads MNHNS; CDR2 reads SASEGT. Trimming cost V 3 bases and J 1 base, with 15 bases left between them. The CDR3 DNA reads TGTGCCAGCAGTGACCGCGGCGGGGGCCTCCAAGAGACCCAGTACTTC. Translating it yields CASSDRGGGLQETQYF.

This clonotype has a handful of counts. The chain links TRBV6-5 to TRBJ2-7; TRBD1 is a possible D gene (6 bases). Trimming pared 6 bases from V and 4 bases from J, leaving 19 bases between. The germline V gene encodes CDR1 MNHEY and CDR2 SVGAGI. This CDR3 region has 15 residues. The CDR3 region has the DNA TGTGCCAGCAGACGCAGTTTTAGGACAGAATACGAGCAGTACTTC. Its translation: CASRRSFRTEYEQYF.

This chain links TRBV5-4 with TRBJ2-3; no firm D call. Trimming removed 4 bases at V and 0 bases at J, with 12 bases between. Germline CDR1 SGHNT, CDR2 YYREEE (reference sequence). This CDR3 has 15 amino acids. The CDR3 reads CASSPRSLSTDTQYF. CDR3 nucleotides: TGTGCCAGCAGCCCCCGGAGCCTGAGCACAGATACGCAGTATTTT.

This clonotype was counted a few times. The CDR3 sequence is CASTRDGGAEIQYF. CDR3 in DNA: TGTGCCAGCACCCGGGACGGGGGCGCGGAAATTCAGTACTTC. The chain recombines TRBV5-4 with TRBJ2-4; D may correspond to TRBD1 or TRBD2 (6 bases each). Between the trimmed V and J ends, which lost 6 bases and 10 bases, there was a span of 20 bases. The CDR3 extends over 14 amino acids. Germline CDR1 reads SGHNT; CDR2 reads YYREEE (reference sequence).

In its sample, this clonotype was seen a few times. This rearrangement joins TRBV20-1 to TRBJ1-1; D gene unclear. Germline-derived CDR1 and CDR2 are DFQATT and SNEGSKA (reference sequence). V was trimmed by 2 bases and J by 1 base, leaving 14 bases between them. The CDR3 length is 15 residues. The CDR3 region is CSARRAGLENTEAFF. CDR3 DNA sequence: TGCAGTGCTAGACGGGCGGGATTGGAGAACACTGAAGCTTTCTTT.

This clonotype has more than one count but fewer than ten. The chain is built from TRBV5-1 and TRBJ2-7, with a weak D call TRBD1 (6 bases). This CDR3 is built from 14 residues. Trimming shortened V by 4 bases and J by 0 bases, and 11 bases separated the two germline ends. The germline V gene encodes CDR1 SGHRS and CDR2 YFSETQ. In nucleotides, the CDR3 is TGCGCCAGCAGCACACAGGGTCCCTCCTACGAGCAGTACTTC. Translated: CASSTQGPSYEQYF.

This chain joins TRBV20-1 and TRBJ2-2; D perhaps matches TRBD1 (5 bases). The germline V gene encodes CDR1 DFQATT and CDR2 SNEGSKA (reference sequence). The CDR3 extends over 15 amino acids. Trimming removed 0 bases from V and 2 bases from J, with 10 bases in between. The CDR3 is CSARDGHFNTGELFF. As DNA, the CDR3 is TGCAGTGCTAGAGATGGACACTTCAACACCGGGGAGCTGTTTTTT.

This clonotype was seen a handful of times. This chain links TRBV6-1 with TRBJ1-2; tentatively, D is TRBD1 (6 bases). Germline V gene data show CDR1 as MNHNS and CDR2 as SASEGT. CDR3 size: 14 residues. With 3 bases removed from V and 7 bases from J, the gap between germline ends came to 15 bases. The CDR3 region has the DNA TGTGCCAGCAGTGAGCAGGGGCGGATAACTGGCTACACCTTC. It translates to CASSEQGRITGYTF.

The chain recombines TRBV3-1 with TRBJ1-6, with D uncertain. The germline V gene has CDR1 LGHDT and CDR2 YNNKEL (reference sequence). CDR3 size: 19 residues. The V gene lost 0 bases and the J gene lost 7 bases, with 22 bases spanning the gap. Here the CDR3 DNA reads TGTGCCAGCAGCCAAGATCGCAGGCGGCTGACCTCCTGGAATTCACCCCTCCACTTT. Amino acid sequence: CASSQDRRRLTSWNSPLHF.

This clonotype was counted at least ten times. V usage is TRBV11-2 and J usage is TRBJ2-7, with 9 bases lining up with TRBD2. With 7 bases clipped from V and 5 bases from J, the junction kept 12 bases outside the gene matches. The CDR3 covers 15 residues. Germline V gives CDR1 SGHAT, CDR2 FQNNGV. The DNA of the CDR3 is TGTGCCAGCACCAAAGAGGGGACTAGCTTCCACGAGCAGTACTTC. Protein sequence: CASTKEGTSFHEQYF.

This clonotype was recorded a few times. The V and J genes are TRBV10-3 and TRBJ2-2; D unresolved. The germline V and J ends were trimmed by 3 bases and 6 bases, with 11 bases remaining between them. Germline V gene data show CDR1 as ENHRY and CDR2 as SYGVKD. The length of the CDR3 is 14 residues. The CDR3: CAISDISPSGELFF. For the CDR3, the DNA is TGTGCCATCAGTGATATTAGTCCCTCCGGGGAGCTGTTTTTT.

This clonotype was observed at least ten times. V and J are TRBV12-3 or TRBV12-4 and TRBJ2-3; 7 nucleotides line up with TRBD1. The V segment lost 0 bases and the J segment 2 bases; nucleotides outside the gene matches: 5. This CDR3 comprises 16 residues. Here the CDR3 DNA reads TGTGCCAGCAGTTTAGCGGGGGACAGACCCACAGATACGCAGTATTTT. Its translation is CASSLAGDRPTDTQYF.

This clonotype showed up just a few times. The chain combines TRBV6-2 or TRBV6-3 with TRBJ1-1, with 10 nucleotides matching TRBD1. This CDR3 has 15 amino acids. The ends lost 5 bases at V and 5 bases at J; junction bases unmatched: 8. Germline-derived CDR1 and CDR2 are MNHEY and SVGEGT. CDR3 loop: CASSRDRGSGTEAFF. In nucleotides, the CDR3 is TGTGCCAGCAGTCGGGACAGGGGATCGGGGACTGAAGCTTTCTTT.

This clonotype was observed a handful of times. The V call is TRBV6-2 or TRBV6-3, the J call TRBJ1-1; no definite D call. Per germline, CDR1 MNHEY and CDR2 SVGEGT. The CDR3 totals 16 residues. V was clipped by 0 bases and J by 0 bases, with 11 bases between them. The CDR3 DNA follows: TGTGCCAGCAGTTACTCGATTCGTCTCCTGAACACTGAAGCTTTCTTT. It codes for CASSYSIRLLNTEAFF.

In its sample, this clonotype was seen many times. This chain joins TRBV6-1 and TRBJ2-7; D gene unclear. V lost 3 bases to trimming and J lost 2 bases, with 17 bases between them. The CDR3 is 16 amino acids. CDR1 and CDR2 from the germline V gene are MNHNS and SASEGT. The CDR3 nucleotides are TGTGCCAGCAGTGATCTGTTGTCCAGGTTAGCCTACGAGCAGTACTTC. This sequence encodes CASSDLLSRLAYEQYF.

This clonotype showed up many times. V is TRBV29-1 and J is TRBJ1-2; no definite D call. The V gene lost 3 bases and the J gene lost 10 bases, with 12 bases spanning the gap. This CDR3 region has 11 residues. In germline, CDR1 is SQVTM, CDR2 ANQGSEA. In DNA, the CDR3 is TGCAGCGTTGACCCGGCCCATGACTACACCTTC. Translating it yields CSVDPAHDYTF.